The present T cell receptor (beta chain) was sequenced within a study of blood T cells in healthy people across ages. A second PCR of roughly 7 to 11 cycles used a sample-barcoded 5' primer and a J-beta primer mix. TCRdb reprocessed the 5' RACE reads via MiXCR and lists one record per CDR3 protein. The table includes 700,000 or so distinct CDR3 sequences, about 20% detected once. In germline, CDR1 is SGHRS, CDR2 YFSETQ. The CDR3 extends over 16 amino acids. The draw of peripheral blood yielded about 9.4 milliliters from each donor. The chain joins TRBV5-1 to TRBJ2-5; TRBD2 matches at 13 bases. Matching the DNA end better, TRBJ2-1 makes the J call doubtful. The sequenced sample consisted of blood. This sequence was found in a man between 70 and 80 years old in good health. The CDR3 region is CASSFQGTSGKYEQFF. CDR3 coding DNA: TGCGCCAGCAGCTTTCAAGGGACTAGCGGGAAGTACGAGCAGTTCTTC.